This entry lists 32 T cell receptor beta chains sequenced from one sample in a study of T cells in Graves' hyperthyroidism and ophthalmopathy. Template material for amplifying TCR beta CDR3 regions consisted of RNA transcripts. RT-PCR in the first round (using the HTBI primer set) targeted the TCR CDR3. TCRdb re-called the multiplex PCR reads with MiXCR, one entry per CDR3 protein. The data hold about 600,000 distinct CDR3 sequences, with about 16% observed a single time. The sample comprised blood. The receptor set was obtained from a woman aged 40 to 50 with Graves' ophthalmopathy.

This clonotype was seen only a few times. CDR3 sequence reads: CASSQRTGAGANVLTF. The CDR3 bases are TGTGCCAGCAGTCAAAGGACAGGGGCTGGGGCCAACGTCCTGACTTTC. The chain employs TRBV6-1 and TRBJ2-6; TRBD1 matches 9 bases. The CDR3 extends over 16 amino acids. The J segment lost 2 bases and the V segment lost 5 bases, leaving 4 bases of the junction unmatched. CDR1 is MNHNS and CDR2 is SASEGT in the germline V gene.

The table lists this clonotype with a few counts. The CDR3 coding sequence is TGTGCCAGCTCACCGGACCGTGATGAGCAGTTCTTC. It is translated as CASSPDRDEQFF. The chain has TRBV18 and TRBJ2-1; D uncertain. The CDR3 loop spans 12 amino acids. CDR1 and CDR2 from the germline V gene are KGHSH and LQKENI. Trimming stripped 3 bases from V and 8 bases from J, with 8 bases between.

This clonotype was picked up many times. J is TRBJ1-6 and V is TRBV2, with 12 bases identical to TRBD1. Germline-derived CDR1 and CDR2 are SNHLY and FYNNEI. J was trimmed by 9 bases and V by 2 bases; bases with no gene match: 5. This CDR3 has 16 amino acids. This chain's CDR3 is CASSESGQGAFSPLHF. Here the CDR3 DNA reads TGTGCCAGCAGTGAATCGGGACAGGGGGCTTTTTCACCCCTCCACTTT.

This rearrangement joins TRBV12-3 or TRBV12-4 to TRBJ2-1, with D unclear. V was cut by 5 bases and J by 1 base, with 21 bases left in between. The CDR3 runs 18 residues. The DNA of the CDR3 is TGTGCCAGCAGTCCACAACCCCGACGGTCCCTTTCCTACAATGAGCAGTTCTTC. As protein: CASSPQPRRSLSYNEQFF.

The J gene is TRBJ2-1, the V gene TRBV14, with 11 bases aligning to TRBD2. Trimming took 7 bases from V and 2 from J; bases not matched to a gene: 10. Per the germline V gene, CDR1 is SGHDN and CDR2 is FVKESK. The CDR3 loop spans 17 amino acids. The CDR3 reads CASNQGLAGGTYNEQFF. DNA for the CDR3: TGTGCCAGCAACCAGGGGCTAGCGGGGGGCACCTACAATGAGCAGTTCTTC.

This chain links TRBV7-6 with TRBJ1-2; D is perhaps TRBD1 (6 bases). V was shortened by 5 bases and J by 8 bases, with 15 bases between the two germline ends. The CDR3 spans 13 residues. Germline CDR1 SGHVS, CDR2 FNYEAQ. CDR3 sequence reads: CASSPIGGRGYTF. The CDR3 region has the DNA TGTGCCAGCAGCCCGATCGGGGGGCGCGGCTACACCTTC.

J is TRBJ2-7 and V is TRBV12-3 or TRBV12-4, with a tentative D call TRBD1 (6 bases). The CDR3 length is 14 residues. V was clipped by 6 bases and J by 2 bases, with 14 bases between them. This CDR3 is CASSTLKGAYEQYF. CDR3 nucleotide sequence: TGTGCCAGCAGCACACTGAAGGGGGCCTACGAGCAGTACTTC.

The chain has TRBV9 and TRBJ1-1, with D perhaps TRBD1 (5 bases). Germline V gives CDR1 SGDLS, CDR2 YYNGEE. V gave up 2 bases and J gave up 0 bases, with 8 bases separating them. CDR3 length equals 14 residues. The chain's CDR3 is CASSVGELNTEAFF. The CDR3 DNA sequence: TGTGCCAGCAGCGTGGGGGAGTTGAACACTGAAGCTTTCTTT.

This clonotype was counted between two and nine times. The chain employs TRBV19 and TRBJ1-1, with a weak D call TRBD1 (6 bases). V lost 7 bases and J lost 1, with 16 bases in between. In germline, CDR1 is LNHDA, CDR2 SQIVND (reference sequence). CDR3 length equals 15 residues. The CDR3: CASIDWGGQNTEAFF. DNA of the CDR3: TGTGCCAGTATCGACTGGGGGGGGCAGAACACTGAAGCTTTCTTT.

This clonotype was picked up many times. The genes are TRBV7-9 and TRBJ1-1, with D possibly TRBD1 on 5 matching bases. The V end was cut by 1 base, the J end by 3 bases, with 9 bases between. CDR1 and CDR2 from the germline V gene are SEHNR and FQNEAQ (reference sequence). This CDR3 region has 14 residues. CDR3 loop: CASSLVGGDTEAFF. DNA of the CDR3: TGTGCCAGCAGCTTAGTTGGGGGAGACACTGAAGCTTTCTTT.

The rearrangement links TRBV27 to TRBJ1-5; D uncertain. Per germline, CDR1 MNHEY and CDR2 SMNVEV (reference sequence). The CDR3 totals 12 residues. Trimming removed 0 bases at V and 15 bases at J, with 12 bases between. This chain's CDR3 is CASSLSGSPMHF. The CDR3 region has the DNA TGTGCCAGCAGTTTATCCGGCAGCCCCATGCATTTT.

This clonotype was counted many times. The chain recombines TRBV20-1 with TRBJ2-7; 7 nucleotides align to TRBD1. Trimming at V came to 3 bases and at J to 0 bases, leaving 8 bases not matched to a gene. The CDR3 is 15 residues long. Germline V lookup: CDR1 DFQATT, CDR2 SNEGSKA (reference sequence). As DNA, the CDR3 is TGCAGTGCTAGTAGGGGGCCTAGCCGCTCCTACGAGCAGTACTTC. It encodes CSASRGPSRSYEQYF.

This clonotype showed up just a few times. This chain links TRBV19 with TRBJ1-1; D is unclear. The V end lost 4 bases, the J end lost 1 base, and 13 bases lay between the germline ends. This CDR3 has 15 amino acids. The V gene's germline CDR1 is LNHDA and CDR2 SQIVND (reference sequence). The CDR3 bases are TGTGCCAGTAGTACGATGGCGGAGGGGAACACTGAAGCTTTCTTT. Amino acid sequence: CASSTMAEGNTEAFF.

This clonotype occurred once. The rearrangement links TRBV6-1 to TRBJ2-7; D unresolved. Per the germline V gene, CDR1 is MNHNS and CDR2 is SASEGT. CDR3 length: 13 amino acids. The germline V and J ends were trimmed by 7 bases and 9 bases, with 19 bases remaining between them. This chain's CDR3 is CASNPDELDTQYF. CDR3 nucleotides: TGTGCCAGCAATCCGGACGAATTAGATACGCAGTACTTC.

Ten or more counts support this clonotype. V and J are TRBV7-8 and TRBJ2-1; no firm D call. The CDR3 covers 14 residues. V lost 7 bases and J 6 bases, leaving 16 bases between the germline ends. Germline V lookup: CDR1 SGHVS, CDR2 FQNEAQ. For the CDR3, the DNA is TGTGCCAGCACTGTCTCTGCGAATAGCAATGAGCAGTTCTTC. Translating it yields CASTVSANSNEQFF. The full variable domain, rest sourced from reference TRBV7-8 and TRBJ2-1, is GAGVSQSPRYKVAKRGQDVALRCDPISGHVSLFWYQQALGQGPEFLTYFQNEAQLDKSGLPSDRFFAERPEGSVSTLKIQRTQQEDSAVYLCASTVSANSNEQFFGPGTRLTVL.

This clonotype was counted ten times or more. J is TRBJ2-1 and V is TRBV12-3 or TRBV12-4; D might be TRBD2 (5 bases). There are 17 residues in the CDR3. V gave up 7 bases and J gave up 0 bases, with 19 bases separating them. For the CDR3, the DNA is TGTGCCAGCATCTCCGGACTTACTAAAAGCTCCTACAATGAGCAGTTCTTC. Translating gives CASISGLTKSSYNEQFF.

The chain links TRBV29-1 to TRBJ2-1, with 7 bases that match TRBD2. Germline V CDR1 and CDR2: SQVTM, ANQGSEA. The CDR3 is 18 residues long. After removal of 1 base from V and 5 bases from J, the junction contained 17 bases not matched to a gene. The chain's CDR3 is CSVEGLRGVTRGDNEQFF. CDR3 coding DNA: TGCAGCGTTGAAGGTTTACGGGGGGTAACCCGCGGAGACAATGAGCAGTTCTTC.

In this sample, this clonotype turned up a few times. The CDR3 region is CASSNGQFYGYTF. CDR3 DNA: TGTGCCAGCAGTAATGGACAGTTTTATGGCTACACCTTC. This chain links TRBV12-3 or TRBV12-4 with TRBJ1-2, with a possible D match to TRBD1 (6 bases). There are 13 residues in the CDR3. Trimming shortened V by 5 bases and J by 5 bases, and 12 bases separated the two germline ends.

This clonotype was seen only a few times. This may be a read error: a much more frequent sequence differs by one nucleotide. The chain couples TRBV7-2 to TRBJ2-1; 7 bases agree with TRBD2. The V gene end was trimmed by 1 base and the J gene end by 9 bases; junction bases not matched to a gene: 6. The germline CDR1 and CDR2 sequences are SGHTA and FQGNSA. This CDR3 has 14 residues. Here the CDR3 reads CASSLVGGTGEQFF. CDR3 nucleotides: TGTGCCAGCAGCTTAGTGGGAGGGACGGGTGAGCAGTTCTTC.

The chain combines TRBV13 with TRBJ2-4; D perhaps matches TRBD1 (6 bases). The CDR3 length is 19 residues. Germline CDR1 and CDR2: PRHDT and FYEKMQ (reference sequence). Trimming pared 0 bases from V and 3 bases from J, leaving 21 bases between. The CDR3 spells CASSLGGLTGREDKNIQYF. The CDR3 DNA reads TGTGCCAGCAGCTTAGGTGGGCTTACAGGGAGAGAGGACAAAAACATTCAGTACTTC.

J is TRBJ2-7 and V is TRBV6-1; a weak D match, TRBD1 (5 bases). The CDR3 has 13 amino acids. CDR1 is MNHNS, CDR2 SASEGT, per germline. V lost 8 bases and J lost 3, with 14 bases in between. In nucleotides, the CDR3 is TGTGCCAGCTGCAGGGTGGGTGACTACGAGCAGTACTTC. Translating it yields CASCRVGDYEQYF.

This clonotype has ten or more counts. The chain joins TRBV12-3 or TRBV12-4 to TRBJ2-7; D perhaps matches TRBD1 (6 bases). The CDR3 has 13 amino acids. V was pared by 6 bases and J by 7 bases, with 16 bases between. The CDR3 here is CASSSQGLGEQYF. In DNA form, the CDR3 reads TGTGCCAGCAGCTCACAGGGTTTAGGGGAGCAGTACTTC.

This clonotype was counted ten times or more. The gene calls are TRBV20-1 and TRBJ2-5, with unresolved D. CDR1 DFQATT and CDR2 SNEGSKA come from the germline V gene (reference sequence). The V gene lost 0 bases and the J gene lost 10 bases, with 18 bases spanning the gap. CDR3 length equals 14 residues. In DNA, the CDR3 is TGCAGTGCTAGAGATTATTTTGGGCTACGAGGCCAGTACTTC. Encoded protein: CSARDYFGLRGQYF.

This sequence joins TRBV29-1 and TRBJ1-4, with D maybe TRBD1 (6 bases). Germline V gene sequence: CDR1 SQVTM, CDR2 ANQGSEA. The CDR3 consists of 13 residues. The V gene lost 4 bases and the J gene lost 3 bases, with 9 bases spanning the gap. The CDR3 is CSVGGASNEKLFF. CDR3 sequence (DNA): TGCAGCGTTGGGGGGGCATCTAATGAAAAACTGTTTTTT.

This clonotype was recorded at least ten times. This chain joins TRBV11-2 and TRBJ2-5, with 7 bases aligning to TRBD2. With 8 bases clipped from V and 5 bases from J, the junction kept 14 bases outside the gene matches. Germline CDR1 is SGHAT and CDR2 is FQNNGV. CDR3 length equals 15 residues. The CDR3 loop is CASEAAGAGRETQYF. The CDR3 DNA sequence: TGTGCCAGCGAAGCGGCGGGAGCTGGGAGGGAGACCCAGTACTTC.

The rearrangement uses TRBV2 and TRBJ1-6; D not resolved. CDR3 length: 12 amino acids. The germline V gene has CDR1 SNHLY and CDR2 FYNNEI. V was shortened by 6 bases and J by 13 bases, with 13 bases between the two germline ends. In DNA, the CDR3 is TGTGCCAGCAGCTGGGCCTCGCCCCCCCTCCACTTT. It yields the protein CASSWASPPLHF. Full variable domain (rest looked up from reference TRBV2 and TRBJ1-6): EPEVTQTPSHQVTQMGQEVILRCVPISNHLYFYWYRQILGQKVEFLVSFYNNEISEKSEIFDDQFSVERPDGSNFTLKIRSTKLEDSAMYFCASSWASPPLHFGNGTRLTVT.

This clonotype occurred many times. V usage is TRBV7-9 and J usage is TRBJ2-1; possibly TRBD1 for D (6 bases). The ends were cut back, 1 base at V and 9 bases at J, with 13 bases in the middle. This CDR3 region has 14 residues. Germline CDR1 and CDR2: SEHNR and FQNEAQ (reference sequence). The CDR3 sequence is CASSLGAGDIEQFF. Written as DNA, the CDR3 is TGTGCCAGCAGCTTAGGGGCAGGGGATATTGAGCAGTTCTTC.

This clonotype was counted only a few times. The V call is TRBV27, the J call TRBJ1-4; D is perhaps TRBD1 (5 bases). The V gene lost 4 bases and the J gene lost 7 bases, with 19 bases spanning the gap. The CDR3 consists of 16 residues. The V gene's germline CDR1 is MNHEY and CDR2 SMNVEV (reference sequence). CDR3 region: CASSSYGAPQSEKLFF. Here the CDR3 DNA reads TGTGCCAGCAGTTCGTACGGGGCCCCCCAGAGTGAAAAACTGTTTTTT.

This clonotype has ten or more counts. The CDR3 DNA is TGTGCCAGCAGCTTGGCTCTTTTGTCGTCGAACCCAGATACGCAGTATTTT. Translated, it gives CASSLALLSSNPDTQYF. V gene TRBV5-4 combines with J gene TRBJ2-3; D not certain. V was shortened by 0 bases and J by 4 bases, with 18 bases between the two germline ends. Germline V gene sequence: CDR1 SGHNT, CDR2 YYREEE (reference sequence). There are 17 residues in the CDR3.

The genes are TRBV20-1 and TRBJ2-1; 14 nucleotides align to TRBD2. CDR1 is DFQATT and CDR2 is SNEGSKA in the germline V gene (reference sequence). CDR3 size: 20 residues. Unmatched junction bases numbered 16, after V lost 6 bases and J lost 0 bases. The CDR3 DNA follows: TGCAGTGCCACCTCATTTGGACTAGCGGGAGGATCCTCCTCCTACAATGAGCAGTTCTTC. Translated: CSATSFGLAGGSSSYNEQFF.

V and J are TRBV27 and TRBJ2-6; D might be TRBD1 (6 bases). CDR3 length: 16 residues. Looked up from germline, CDR1 is MNHEY and CDR2 is SMNVEV (reference sequence). The ends were cut back, 5 bases at V and 2 bases at J, with 13 bases in the middle. DNA of the CDR3: TGTGCCAGCAGTCCAGCAGGGGAACCTGGGGCCAACGTCCTGACTTTC. It yields the protein CASSPAGEPGANVLTF.

The V gene is TRBV19, the J gene TRBJ2-5, with a possible D match to TRBD1 (5 bases). This CDR3 has 14 residues. Trimming pared 6 bases from V and 5 bases from J, leaving 16 bases between. Looked up from germline, CDR1 is LNHDA and CDR2 is SQIVND (reference sequence). As DNA, the CDR3 is TGTGCCAGTAGGATCGGACACCTCCGGGAGACCCAGTACTTC. Protein product: CASRIGHLRETQYF.